This T cell receptor (beta chain) was identified in a study of cytomegalovirus exposure and HLA in healthy donors (TCRdb year 2017). For the wider study: An earlier analysis of about 530 of the donors reported around 280 Gb of sequence data and around 100 million unique TCR beta sequences obtained from some 200 million T cells. An early release covering 550 to 650 HLA-typed donors comprised roughly 300 gigabases of sequencing data and 65 million to 100 million unique TCR sequences. Of the approximately 400 genotyped donors, 80% to 90% were placed in the genetic ancestry cluster associated with self-reported Caucasian donors. The study aimed to test whether signatures of past pathogen exposure could be identified by cataloging public T cell receptors. The T cell repertoires of 666 subjects were profiled by immunosequencing and related to cytomegalovirus serostatus. A separate validation cohort of 100 to 150 different subjects was used in addition to the 666-subject first cohort. To predict cytomegalovirus infection status, the study combined high-throughput TCR immunosequencing, statistical association of individual TCRs with disease status, and machine learning. A later analysis re-analyzed previously published TCR beta repertoires from about 600 donors and added high-resolution HLA genotyping to study TCR occurrence patterns. Rather than using new phenotypic data, the later analysis identified candidate immune exposures from TCR beta sequences and from how often those sequences occurred across donors. To decide whether each TCR beta V gene segment behaved as functional or pseudogenic, an earlier analysis of some 600 of the donors relied on high-throughput TCR beta sequencing. Alongside the repertoire data, information on donor age, sex, ethnicity and CMV serostatus was compiled. In a later genetic analysis, genome-wide SNP genotypes for about 65% of the roughly 700 donors were used, and that subset was treated as a discovery cohort. All discovery cohort repertoires had been generated on a single sequencing platform. Both class I and class II loci were covered by HLA typing, at four-digit resolution. Typing coverage differed by locus: A, B, C, DRB1 and DQB1 were typed in roughly 620-640 donors, DQA1 in roughly 510, DPA1 in nearly 610, and DPB1 in approximately 450. Because of strong linkage in the cohort, roughly five DR-DQ haplotypes were treated as single units for association and clustering. On average, about 240,000 unique TCR beta nucleotide sequences were sequenced per donor among 398 genotyped donors of the cohort, with about 17% of those sequences being non-productive.

The receptor library was made with the immunoSEQ multiplex PCR assay. For the multiplex PCR, a mixture combining 60 forward primers for TCR Vbeta segments and 13 reverse primers for TCR Jbeta segments was used. Amplification of the CDR3 region of rearranged TCR beta genes was performed with a multiplex PCR assay on genomic DNA. The Illumina HiSeq System was used to sequence the amplified TCR beta libraries as 87-base-pair reads. As for the original processing: In a later analysis, some 80 million unique TCR beta chains were counted across the approximately 670 repertoires, and roughly 11 million of these chains were shared by at least two donors. A nearest-neighbor algorithm error-corrected the raw reads and collapsed the reads into unique sequences, merging closely related sequences to remove PCR and sequencing errors. CDR3 sequences were aligned to IMGT reference sequences to assign V, D and J gene segments. For a sequence to be retained, a match of at least six nucleotides to both a V gene segment and a J gene segment was required. A rearrangement was called productive if the CDR3 had no stop codons and remained in frame with V and J, and every other rearrangement was called non-productive. Following IMGT convention, CDR3 was defined as the stretch from the second conserved V-encoded cysteine to the conserved J-encoded phenylalanine. The earlier analysis of 550 to 650 of the donors excluded any sequence lacking an unambiguous match to a single V gene segment. In an earlier analysis of about 590 of the donors, a V segment was called functional when productive rearrangements were above 56.7%, and segregating when the standard deviation between donors exceeded 5%. To diagnose cytomegalovirus status from the catalog of TCR beta chain sequences, a statistical classification framework was built. In a later analysis, TCR nucleotide sequences were compared against IMGT/GENE-DB human TR gene sequences so that V and J genes could be assigned. Using the TCRdist pipeline, a later analysis assigned CDR3 sequences along with most-parsimonious VDJ recombination scenarios. In a later analysis, each TCR beta chain was defined by its CDR3 amino acid sequence together with its V-gene family, and reads lacking a unique V-gene family were excluded. To address suspected cross-contamination and a sequencing artifact, a later analysis removed several hundred highly shared, low-generation-probability nucleotide sequences. For each public chain, a later analysis derived a clonal expansion index from normalized ranks of inferred template counts within each repertoire. Generation probabilities in a later analysis came from a VDJ recombination model fitted to out-of-frame rearrangements, and those results were checked against IGoR. A later analysis scored TCR-TCR, TCR-HLA and TCR-CMV co-occurrence with hypergeometric tests, applying a repertoire-size bias correction to TCR pairs. To estimate false discovery rates, a later analysis permuted the HLA or CMV assignments 20 times. In a later analysis, co-occurring TCRs were grouped using DBSCAN, with TCRdist sequence similarity added in when clustering inside HLA-allele-positive subsets. Repertoires with fewer than 30,000 or more than 120,000 public chains were left out of co-occurrence clustering, as were five repertoires with anomalous nucleotide sharing. This is the immuneACCESS table as TCRdb keeps it, with only in-frame sequences that have V and J called. A part of the clones is gone; compared with another copy, unresolved V genes explain less than half, and the rest is unexplained. V, J and clone size derive from that table, while D and trimming were established from the DNA sequence. This sample has fewer than 120,000 clones in its table, and 80% of those were observed once. The ten largest make up about 2.9% of the sample.

The cysteine opens and the phenylalanine closes a CDR3 of 16 amino acids. Only CDR3 DNA is held: 48 bases, read in frame from base 1. Germline trimming: 1 base from V, 5 bases from J; junction bases outside gene matches: 11. Per the germline V gene, LGHNA is the CDR1 and YNFKEQ is the CDR2. The cohort comprised hundreds of healthy bone marrow donors. Cohort members were all nominally healthy when sampled, although unrecorded immune exposures were likely present. The donor was CMV seropositive and belonged to the group of some 290 seropositive cohort members. Each donor provided a peripheral blood sample, and peripheral blood mononuclear cells were used for TCR beta sequencing. The Qiagen DNeasy Blood Extraction Kit was used to extract genomic DNA from the blood cell samples. About this clone: Which antigen it targets is not known. Within one base of it there is no much larger clone, and no base qualities were kept.

The full study reports these points: Because some donors lacked HLA typing at each locus, the association tests relied only on the typed subset. A further reported finding was that TCR beta sequences accurately predicted the HLA-A and HLA-B alleles for most subjects in the first cohort. Linkage disequilibrium might explain the correlated functional status among segregating V segments, but an unknown experimental factor could not be ruled out. In a later analysis, 16,951 TCR beta sequences were associated with specific HLA alleles at a false discovery rate of 0.05. Some IMGT-functional V segments, including TRBV6-2 and TRBV6-3, could not be told apart with the 87-base-pair reads, so those segments were excluded. Three of the identified cytomegalovirus-associated TCR beta chains were confirmed in vitro to be specific for cytomegalovirus antigens. An association between a missense DCLRE1C variant and V-gene and J-gene trimming of TCR beta chains was found in a later genetic analysis and replicated in an independent cohort. Assigning TCR associations to individual alleles was difficult when HLA alleles, especially DR and DQ, strongly co-occurred. In a later genetic analysis, fewer N-insertions in productive TCRs were reported among donors in an Asian-associated ancestry cluster than the approximately 630-donor mean. In a later analysis, HLA-associated TCR beta chains were found to be more clonally expanded and to have lower generation probabilities than equally common non-associated chains. Only TCR beta chains were sequenced in this cohort, and the absence of alpha or paired-chain data limited detectable features. A later analysis found that most CMV-associated TCR beta chains appeared HLA-restricted, with HLA associations seemingly driven largely by CMV exposure. A cluster of highly shared sequence variants was judged likely to be a technical artifact of the sequencing pipeline. The study gave a list of about 160 TCR beta chains associated with cytomegalovirus. Broadly in line with IMGT annotations, most TCR beta V segments showed up in productive rearrangements about 87% or about 30% of the time in an earlier analysis of 587 of the donors. The classifier was reported to diagnose cytomegalovirus status with high specificity and sensitivity in both the original cohort and the validation cohort. Presence/absence analyses assumed roughly uniform sequencing depth across donors, an assumption that may not hold. According to a later analysis, parvovirus B19, influenza, CMV and Epstein-Barr virus appeared linked to several top co-occurrence clusters. The authors suggested that the approach could potentially be generalized to other disease states and immunological phenotypes. Most TCR sequences were observed very rarely across donors, whereas some public TCRs were present in many individuals. Seventeen rarely observed V segments, including chromosome 9 orphons, were excluded from the earlier analysis of almost 600 of the donors because counts were too low. In a later analysis, TCR association rates were found to vary across HLA loci, with the most associated TCRs seen for DRB1 alleles and the fewest for HLA-C alleles. The only immune exposure information available for the cohort was CMV serostatus.

Sequencing input: PBMCs. Here the chain combines TRBV4-2 and TRBJ2-7; a stretch of 7 junction bases matches TRBD2. The TCR sequence derives from a woman in her sixties in good health and CMV-seropositive. The CDR3 region has the sequence CASSQAGRDYYDEQYF. The nucleotide sequence reads as follows: TGTGCCAGCAGCCAAGCGGGACGGGACTACTACGACGAGCAGTACTTC.